The source of this TCR beta chain is a study of spatial heterogeneity in lung cancer. About the research overall: The study observed each unique TCR and UMI combination more than ten times on average in raw reads. Study-level findings and limits: It was found that expanded intratumoral alpha and beta TCR counts tracked tumor mutation counts. In tumor T cells, estimated coverage reached roughly 6.7% for alpha chains and approximately 13% for beta chains.

This sample's time point: sample taken at primary tumor resection. The donor population consisted of some 67 patients with untreated, early-stage non-small cell lung cancer. The CDR3 is 14 residues long. V was pared by 4 bases and J by 1 base, with 11 bases between. TCRdb re-called the 5' RACE reads through MiXCR, storing one row per CDR3 protein. The sample comprises 15,000 or so distinct CDR3 sequences, about 5% of which are singletons, and 36% rests with the top ten. This clonotype was observed at least ten times. Its antigen is unknown. This TCR came from a male donor with early-stage non-small cell lung cancer. The specimen was lung tumor tissue, collected at surgery. J is TRBJ1-1 and V is TRBV5-7, with a tentative D call TRBD1 (5 bases). TRBV5-7 is marked as an open reading frame, function uncertain. The CDR3 DNA reads as TGTGCCAGCAGCCTCGACAGTGCGAACACTGAAGCTTTCTTT. Translation gives CASSLDSANTEAFF.